This entry lists 22 T cell receptor beta chains sequenced from one sample in a study of cytomegalovirus exposure and HLA in healthy donors (TCRdb year 2017). Receptor amplification or capture employed the immunoSEQ multiplex PCR assay. The multiplex PCR relied on a mix of 60 forward primers for TCR Vbeta segments and 13 reverse primers for TCR Jbeta segments. In TCRdb, the immuneACCESS table is reduced to in-frame sequences with V and J assigned. These tables do not hold every clone; where another copy was compared, an unresolved V gene accounts for under half, and the others remain unexplained. This specimen's table enumerates about 50,000 clones. Of the sample, around 12% falls within the top ten clones. Input material: PBMCs. These receptors were taken from a man younger than 35 in good health and CMV-seropositive.

The V gene is TRBV19, the J gene TRBJ2-3; 8 bases align to TRBD1. Germline loops: CDR1 LNHDA, CDR2 SQIVND (reference sequence). The CDR3 runs 15 residues. Unmatched junction bases numbered 15, after V lost 7 bases and J lost 9 bases. The CDR3 here is CASTKTGAEDDTQYF. DNA of the CDR3: TGTGCCAGTACCAAGACAGGGGCGGAGGATGACACGCAGTATTTT.

V usage is TRBV5-1 and J usage is TRBJ1-1; TRBD1 matches 8 bases. Losses at the gene ends were 0 bases for V and 2 bases for J; bases not matched to a gene: 3. CDR3 length: 15 amino acids. Germline loops: CDR1 SGHRS, CDR2 YFSETQ. The CDR3 protein is CASSLGGQANTEAFF. For the CDR3, the DNA is TGCGCCAGCAGCTTGGGGGGACAGGCAAACACTGAAGCTTTCTTT.

The rearrangement joins TRBV30 to TRBJ1-2; possibly TRBD1 for D (6 bases). There are 13 residues in the CDR3. Trimming stripped 5 bases from V and 7 bases from J, with 17 bases between. Germline CDR1 GTSNPN, CDR2 SVGIG (reference sequence). CDR3 residues: CAWGSTRGSGYTF. CDR3 DNA: TGTGCCTGGGGGTCTACCAGGGGCTCTGGCTACACCTTC.

The chain has TRBV6-1 and TRBJ2-1; D is possibly TRBD2 (6 bases). The V end was cut by 3 bases, the J end by 6 bases, with 12 bases between. Germline V CDR1 and CDR2: MNHNS, SASEGT. The CDR3 length is 14 residues. This CDR3 reads CASSDLLTSNEQFF. In nucleotides, the CDR3 is TGTGCCAGCAGTGACCTCCTGACTAGCAATGAGCAGTTCTTC.

J is TRBJ2-5 and V is TRBV25-1; D might be TRBD1 (6 bases). The CDR3 is 14 residues long. Looked up from germline, CDR1 is MGHDK and CDR2 is SYGVNS. V lost 3 bases and J 2 bases, leaving 10 bases between the germline ends. As DNA, the CDR3 is TGTGCCAGCAGTGAGAGGGGACAACAAGAGACCCAGTACTTC. Translation gives CASSERGQQETQYF.

The chain carries TRBV9 and TRBJ1-2, with a possible D match to TRBD1 (5 bases). V was pared by 2 bases and J by 1 base, with 12 bases between. Germline V CDR1 and CDR2: SGDLS, YYNGEE. CDR3 length equals 15 residues. The CDR3 loop is CASSVGTGLNYGYTF. CDR3 DNA sequence: TGTGCCAGCAGCGTCGGTACGGGACTTAACTATGGCTACACCTTC.

The chain links TRBV11-2 to TRBJ1-1; 8 positions match TRBD1. This CDR3 comprises 17 residues. The germline V gene encodes CDR1 SGHAT and CDR2 FQNNGV. J was trimmed by 0 bases and V by 2 bases; bases with no gene match: 8. The CDR3 nucleotides are TGTGCCAGCAGCTTATCCGGCACAGGGGGGATGAACACTGAAGCTTTCTTT. Amino acid sequence: CASSLSGTGGMNTEAFF.

J is TRBJ1-1 and V is TRBV28; tentatively, D is TRBD1 (5 bases). CDR1 is MDHEN and CDR2 is SYDVKM in the germline V gene. V shed 3 bases and J shed 2 bases, with 13 bases lying between them. CDR3 length: 15 residues. DNA of the CDR3: TGTGCCAGCAGTTTCCAGGGAACGGTAAACACTGAAGCTTTCTTT. Its protein product is CASSFQGTVNTEAFF.

This chain joins TRBV5-1 and TRBJ2-2; 8 positions match TRBD1. CDR1 is SGHRS, CDR2 YFSETQ, per germline. V lost 8 bases to trimming and J lost 3 bases; unmatched junction nucleotides: 6. The CDR3 totals 14 residues. CDR3 in amino acids: CASRGQGDTGELFF. As DNA, the CDR3 is TGCGCCAGTCGCGGACAGGGTGACACCGGGGAGCTGTTTTTT.

The rearrangement links TRBV5-1 to TRBJ2-1; 11 nucleotides line up with TRBD2. V trimming: 0 bases; J trimming: 7 bases; junction bases outside the gene matches: 6. The CDR3 is made up of 16 amino acids. Germline V gene lookup returns CDR1 SGHRS and CDR2 YFSETQ. The CDR3 region has the DNA TGCGCCAGCAGCTTGGTTTTAGCGGGAGGGGGAAATGAGCAGTTCTTC. It translates to CASSLVLAGGGNEQFF. The entire variable domain, with the rest obtained from reference TRBV5-1 and TRBJ2-1, is as follows: KAGVTQTPRYLIKTRGQQVTLSCSPISGHRSVSWYQQTPGQGLQFLFEYFSETQRNKGNFPGRFSGRQFSNSRSEMNVSTLELGDSALYLCASSLVLAGGGNEQFFGPGTRLTVL.

The V and J genes are TRBV5-1 and TRBJ1-1, with D possibly being TRBD1 (5 bases). Germline lookup yields CDR1 SGHRS and CDR2 YFSETQ. V was shortened by 0 bases and J by 6 bases, with 9 bases between the two germline ends. The CDR3 contains 13 residues. This CDR3 reads CASSLVQGSEAFF. The CDR3 nucleotides are TGCGCCAGCAGCTTGGTCCAGGGTTCTGAAGCTTTCTTT.

The chain has TRBV30 and TRBJ1-1, with 8 nucleotides matching TRBD1. V lost 2 bases, J lost 0 bases, and 2 bases stayed unmatched. Germline V gene sequence: CDR1 GTSNPN, CDR2 SVGIG (reference sequence). This CDR3 spans 14 amino acids. Here the CDR3 reads CAWSLGQVNTEAFF. As DNA, the CDR3 is TGTGCCTGGAGTTTGGGACAGGTGAACACTGAAGCTTTCTTT.

This sequence joins TRBV4-1 and TRBJ2-7; TRBD2 matches 8 bases. The CDR3 length is 16 residues. Germline values: CDR1 MGHRA, CDR2 YSYEKL. V shed 3 bases and J 7 bases; nucleotides not matched to a gene: 14. The CDR3 DNA is TGCGCCAGCAGCCAGATTAGCGGGGAGGTGCGGGGGGAGCAGTACTTC. It specifies CASSQISGEVRGEQYF.

The chain joins TRBV11-3 to TRBJ2-7, with D uncertain. The CDR3 is made up of 13 amino acids. Germline lookup yields CDR1 SGHNT and CDR2 YENEEA. Trimming took 7 bases from V and 4 from J, leaving 14 bases between them. This chain's CDR3 is CASNVGPLYEQYF. The DNA for the CDR3 is TGTGCCAGCAACGTCGGTCCCCTTTACGAGCAGTACTTC.

The rearrangement links TRBV27 to TRBJ1-4; possible D gene TRBD1, 5 bases. The CDR3 sequence is 12 residues long. The V end lost 2 bases, the J end lost 11 bases, and 9 bases lay between the germline ends. Germline V gene data show CDR1 as MNHEY and CDR2 as SMNVEV (reference sequence). CDR3 region: CASSLGQGKLFF. The CDR3 region has the DNA TGTGCCAGCAGTTTAGGACAAGGCAAACTGTTTTTT. Looking up the rest from reference TRBV27 and TRBJ1-4 gives the full variable domain: EAQVTQNPRYLITVTGKKLTVTCSQNMNHEYMSWYRQDPGLGLRQIYYSMNVEVTDKGDVPEGYKVSRKEKRNFPLILESPSPNQTSLYFCASSLGQGKLFFGSGTQLSVL.

V gene TRBV15 combines with J gene TRBJ2-5, with 7 bases lining up with TRBD2. Germline V gene data show CDR1 as LNHNV and CDR2 as YYDKDF (reference sequence). Trimming removed 5 bases from V and 4 bases from J; junction bases left unmatched: 7. This CDR3 contains 14 residues. The CDR3 DNA sequence: TGTGCCACCAGCTACTCCGGGAGGCGAGAGACCCAGTACTTC. Amino acids: CATSYSGRRETQYF.

The gene calls are TRBV28 and TRBJ2-5; 8 bases match TRBD2. V trimming: 7 bases; J trimming: 7 bases; junction bases outside the gene matches: 17. The germline V gene has CDR1 MDHEN and CDR2 SYDVKM. The CDR3 is 16 amino acids. CDR3 DNA sequence: TGTGCCAGCACCATAGGGGTCGGGAGGGGGGCTGGGACCCAGTACTTC. Its translation is CASTIGVGRGAGTQYF.

This chain connects TRBV9 to TRBJ2-1; TRBD1 is a possible D gene (6 bases). Trimming took off 4 bases at V and 2 bases at J, with 10 bases between the two ends. Germline V CDR1 and CDR2: SGDLS, YYNGEE. CDR3 length: 14 amino acids. CDR3 residues: CASSSRTAYNEQFF. For the CDR3, the DNA is TGTGCCAGCAGCTCCCGGACAGCCTACAATGAGCAGTTCTTC.

The genes are TRBV7-2 and TRBJ2-3; possible D gene TRBD2, 5 bases. Trimming took off 3 bases at V and 0 bases at J, with 13 bases between the two ends. The germline gives CDR1 SGHTA, CDR2 FQGNSA. The CDR3 loop spans 16 amino acids. This chain's CDR3 is CASSFPGWVSTDTQYF. The CDR3 nucleotides are TGTGCCAGCAGCTTCCCGGGGTGGGTCAGCACAGATACGCAGTATTTT.

J is TRBJ2-7 and V is TRBV5-8; 10 bases match TRBD1. The junction had 16 bases not matched to a gene; V was cut back by 7 bases and J by 0 bases. Germline V gene sequence: CDR1 SGHTS, CDR2 YDEGEE. This CDR3 has 18 residues. As DNA, the CDR3 is TGTGCCAGCTGTCGAGTCTACGGGACAGGGGATTTCTCCTACGAGCAGTACTTC. Encoded protein: CASCRVYGTGDFSYEQYF.

This chain links TRBV5-1 with TRBJ2-3; 8 nucleotides match TRBD2. This CDR3 comprises 16 residues. Trimming at V came to 0 bases and at J to 6 bases, leaving 9 bases not matched to a gene. CDR1 and CDR2 from the germline V gene are SGHRS and YFSETQ. The CDR3 protein is CASSLGLATRADTQYF. CDR3 sequence (DNA): TGCGCCAGCAGCTTGGGACTAGCGACCCGGGCCGATACGCAGTATTTT.

CDR3 in DNA: TGTGCCAGCAGCCACAGGGCGGGAAACATTCAGTACTTC. It translates to CASSHRAGNIQYF. V is TRBV13 and J is TRBJ2-4, with TRBD1 as a possible D gene (6 bases). Per germline, CDR1 PRHDT and CDR2 FYEKMQ (reference sequence). Trimming removed 5 bases from V and 6 bases from J, with 11 bases in between. The CDR3 runs to 13 residues.